What follows are 23 T cell receptor beta chains derived from one specimen sequenced in a study of early T cells in non-severe SARS-CoV-2 infection. TCRdb recomputed calls from the 5' RACE reads with MiXCR, one row per CDR3 protein. This sample carries some 62,000 distinct CDR3 sequences, 7.5% to 10% of them seen once, and the ten largest clones take 1.2%. Sample: whole blood. The receptors were gathered from an adult who was a healthcare worker with PCR-confirmed SARS-CoV-2 infection or an uninfected control (not recorded which).

This clonotype was observed a handful of times. The rearrangement joins TRBV6-1 to TRBJ2-2; D is undetermined. The germline CDR1 and CDR2 sequences are MNHNS and SASEGT. V lost 3 bases to trimming and J lost 1 base, with 3 bases between them. The CDR3 consists of 13 residues. The CDR3 bases are TGTGCCAGCAGTGACGGGAACACCGGGGAGCTGTTTTTT. It is translated as CASSDGNTGELFF.

This clonotype showed up just a few times. The CDR3 is CASSQDVQGATYEQYV. The CDR3 DNA reads TGTGCCAGCAGCCAAGACGTACAGGGGGCCACCTACGAGCAGTACGTC. The chain joins TRBV3-1 to TRBJ2-7; 9 positions match TRBD1. This CDR3 region has 16 residues. The V gene end was trimmed by 0 bases and the J gene end by 2 bases; junction bases not matched to a gene: 5. CDR1 is LGHDT and CDR2 is YNNKEL in the germline V gene (reference sequence).

This clonotype was seen many times. This rearrangement joins TRBV3-1 to TRBJ1-1; 10 nucleotides agree with TRBD1. This CDR3 contains 16 residues. CDR1 is LGHDT, CDR2 YNNKEL, per germline (reference sequence). Unmatched junction bases numbered 9, after V lost 4 bases and J lost 4 bases. The CDR3 spells CASSRYRDRGSTEAFF. Here the CDR3 DNA reads TGTGCCAGCAGCCGTTACCGGGACAGGGGATCCACTGAAGCTTTCTTT.

As for this clonotype: Germline and junction disagree at one end, which may indicate a read error. The V and J genes are TRBV24-1 and TRBJ1-2, with unresolved D. The CDR3 length is 9 residues. Looked up from germline, CDR1 is KGHDR and CDR2 is SFDVKD. CDR3 DNA sequence: TGTGCCACCAGTGACCTGGACCACTTC. Translating gives CATSDLDHF.

This clonotype was recorded a few times. This chain uses TRBV6-2 or TRBV6-3 with TRBJ1-2; TRBD1 matches at 9 bases. Trimming removed 7 bases from V and 4 bases from J; junction bases left unmatched: 10. The CDR3 contains 15 residues. Germline assignment: CDR1 MNHEY and CDR2 SVGEGT. The CDR3 is CASTKRTGDPYGYTF. DNA for the CDR3: TGTGCCAGCACCAAACGGACAGGGGACCCCTATGGCTACACCTTC.

The chain joins TRBV9 to TRBJ2-5; TRBD2 aligns across 9 bases. The CDR3 contains 15 residues. The germline V gene has CDR1 SGDLS and CDR2 YYNGEE. V lost 0 bases to trimming and J lost 5 bases; unmatched junction nucleotides: 5. The CDR3 sequence is CASSVAAGGEETQYF. The CDR3 DNA follows: TGTGCCAGCAGCGTAGCAGCGGGGGGCGAGGAGACCCAGTACTTC. The full variable domain, in which reference TRBV9 and TRBJ2-5 provide the parts outside the CDR3, is DSGVTQTPKHLITATGQRVTLRCSPRSGDLSVYWYQQSLDQGLQFLIQYYNGEERAKGNILERFSAQQFPDLHSELNLSSLELGDSALYFCASSVAAGGEETQYFGPGTRLLVL.

This clonotype was detected ten times or more. The V call is TRBV7-2, the J call TRBJ2-3, with D possibly TRBD2 on 6 matching bases. The V end was cut by 1 base, the J end by 4 bases, with 6 bases between. In germline, CDR1 is SGHTA, CDR2 FQGNSA. The CDR3 loop spans 13 amino acids. This chain's CDR3 is CASSLGGADTQYF. CDR3 sequence (DNA): TGTGCCAGCAGCTTAGGGGGGGCAGATACGCAGTATTTT.

This clonotype occurred many times. The chain combines TRBV7-9 with TRBJ2-3; maybe TRBD2 (7 bases). CDR3 length equals 14 residues. Trimming cost V 5 bases and J 6 bases, with 15 bases left between them. From germline, CDR1 is SEHNR and CDR2 FQNEAQ (reference sequence). CDR3 sequence (DNA): TGTGCCAGCAGCACGGGGGGCCGTGGGGATACGCAGTATTTT. Amino acid sequence: CASSTGGRGDTQYF.

The chain joins TRBV21-1 to TRBJ1-3. TRBV21-1 is listed as a pseudogene. The CDR3 loop spans 14 amino acids. The CDR3 nucleotides are TGTGCCAGCAGCAAAGAAGGCCGTGGAAACACCATATATTTT. This gives the protein CASSKEGRGNTIYF.

There are many counts of this clonotype. This chain joins TRBV7-9 and TRBJ2-3; D gene unclear. Trimming removed 5 bases from V and 2 bases from J, with 17 bases in between. The CDR3 covers 16 residues. Germline V gives CDR1 SEHNR, CDR2 FQNEAQ (reference sequence). CDR3 residues: CASSIPWADFTDTQYF. The DNA for the CDR3 is TGTGCCAGCAGCATCCCTTGGGCAGATTTCACAGATACGCAGTATTTT.

This clonotype has only a few counts. The chain recombines TRBV2 with TRBJ1-5, with 9 bases identical to TRBD1. Unmatched junction bases numbered 11, after V lost 4 bases and J lost 7 bases. Germline V gene data show CDR1 as SNHLY and CDR2 as FYNNEI. CDR3 length: 16 residues. The CDR3 loop reads CASSGLDRGGPQPQHF. In nucleotides, the CDR3 is TGTGCCAGCAGTGGTTTGGACAGGGGCGGACCCCAGCCCCAGCATTTT.

This clonotype turned up a few times. The genes are TRBV12-3 or TRBV12-4 and TRBJ1-1; tentative D call: TRBD1 (5 bases). The CDR3 runs to 14 residues. The germline V and J ends were trimmed by 5 bases and 2 bases, with 12 bases remaining between them. The CDR3 DNA follows: TGTGCCAGCAGTCCTAGACAGTTCAACACTGAAGCTTTCTTT. Residues: CASSPRQFNTEAFF.

There are many counts of this clonotype. V and J are TRBV12-3 or TRBV12-4 and TRBJ2-5; no definite D call. Trimming removed 7 bases from V and 3 bases from J, with 9 bases in between. The CDR3 contains 12 residues. The CDR3 coding sequence is TGTGCCAGCACCCCGGTCGAAGAGACCCAGTACTTC. It yields the protein CASTPVEETQYF.

The chain recombines TRBV2 with TRBJ1-6; maybe TRBD1 (5 bases). Between the trimmed V and J ends, which lost 5 bases and 7 bases, there was a span of 12 bases. The CDR3 runs 14 residues. CDR1 and CDR2 from the germline V gene are SNHLY and FYNNEI. The CDR3 here is CASSSREGNSPLHF. The CDR3 DNA reads TGTGCCAGCAGTTCTCGGGAGGGGAATTCACCCCTCCACTTT. Together with reference TRBV2 and TRBJ1-6, the CDR3 gives the full variable domain: EPEVTQTPSHQVTQMGQEVILRCVPISNHLYFYWYRQILGQKVEFLVSFYNNEISEKSEIFDDQFSVERPDGSNFTLKIRSTKLEDSAMYFCASSSREGNSPLHFGNGTRLTVT.

This clonotype was found a few times. Here the CDR3 DNA reads TGTGCCAGCAGCAAGGGACTAGCGGGGGGCCCATACAATGAGCAGTTCTTC. Translated: CASSKGLAGGPYNEQFF. The chain couples TRBV7-2 to TRBJ2-1; 15 positions agree with TRBD2. Trimming at V came to 5 bases and at J to 4 bases, leaving 6 bases not matched to a gene. The CDR3 loop spans 17 amino acids. From germline, CDR1 is SGHTA and CDR2 FQGNSA. The whole variable domain, filled in from reference TRBV7-2 and TRBJ2-1, reads GAGVSQSPSNKVTEKGKDVELRCDPISGHTALYWYRQSLGQGLEFLIYFQGNSAPDKSGLPSDRFSAERTGGSVSTLTIQRTQQEDSAVYLCASSKGLAGGPYNEQFFGPGTRLTVL.

This chain uses TRBV11-2 with TRBJ2-5, with TRBD2 identical over 8 bases. With 5 bases clipped from V and 2 bases from J, the junction kept 7 bases outside the gene matches. This CDR3 spans 15 amino acids. The germline V gene encodes CDR1 SGHAT and CDR2 FQNNGV. The DNA of the CDR3 is TGTGCCAGCAGCCTCATGGCTAGCGGGCAAGAGACCCAGTACTTC. Translated: CASSLMASGQETQYF.

This clonotype came up a few times. The rearrangement links TRBV7-8 to TRBJ1-2; 10 bases match TRBD1. Germline-derived CDR1 and CDR2 are SGHVS and FQNEAQ. V was pared by 3 bases and J by 5 bases, with 6 bases of the junction left unmatched. There are 15 residues in the CDR3. CDR3 residues: CASSLRQGASYGYTF. CDR3 DNA: TGTGCCAGCAGCTTGCGACAGGGGGCATCATATGGCTACACCTTC.

CDR3 region: CASCGAGEDTQYF. The CDR3 nucleotides read TGTGCCAGCTGCGGGGCCGGAGAAGATACGCAGTATTTT. The chain couples TRBV19 to TRBJ2-3; tentative D call: TRBD2 (6 bases). Germline CDR1 is LNHDA and CDR2 is SQIVND (reference sequence). V lost 9 bases and J 5 bases, leaving 15 bases between the germline ends. The CDR3 is 13 amino acids.

The genes are TRBV19 and TRBJ1-2, with D tentatively TRBD1 (6 bases). Trimming removed 6 bases from V and 3 bases from J, with 11 bases in between. The CDR3 runs to 13 residues. Looked up from germline, CDR1 is LNHDA and CDR2 is SQIVND (reference sequence). In DNA, the CDR3 is TGTGCCAGTAGACAGGGATCCGACTATGGCTACACCTTC. Its translation is CASRQGSDYGYTF.

This clonotype was counted between two and nine times. CDR3 loop: CASSLAGQGIDTQYF. In DNA, the CDR3 is TGCGCCAGCAGCTTGGCCGGACAGGGGATAGATACGCAGTATTTT. The genes are TRBV5-1 and TRBJ2-3; 9 positions agree with TRBD1. After removal of 0 bases from V and 5 bases from J, the junction contained 4 bases not matched to a gene. The germline gives CDR1 SGHRS, CDR2 YFSETQ. The length of the CDR3 is 15 residues.

The chain employs TRBV6-2 or TRBV6-3 and TRBJ2-2, with a possible D match to TRBD1 (5 bases). The CDR3 runs 18 residues. Germline V lookup: CDR1 MNHEY, CDR2 SVGEGT. V was trimmed by 2 bases and J by 1 base, leaving 17 bases between them. CDR3: CASSYDLGRVGNTGELFF. The CDR3 DNA reads as TGTGCCAGCAGTTACGATCTTGGCAGGGTAGGGAACACCGGGGAGCTGTTTTTT.

The J gene is TRBJ2-7, the V gene TRBV10-2; 8 positions agree with TRBD2. With V trimmed by 2 bases and J by 5 bases, 11 bases remained unmatched. Germline V lookup: CDR1 WSHSY, CDR2 SAAADI. The CDR3 loop spans 16 amino acids. This CDR3 is CASSEQAGGSGHEQYV. The DNA of the CDR3 is TGCGCCAGCAGTGAGCAGGCGGGGGGATCTGGCCACGAGCAGTACGTC.

This clonotype was counted many times. The CDR3, as DNA: TGTGCCAGTAGTCCCAACTACGGGGCAGGGTGGCAGCCCCAGCATTTT. The encoded protein is CASSPNYGAGWQPQHF. The chain combines TRBV19 with TRBJ1-5; D is perhaps TRBD1 (5 bases). This CDR3 is built from 16 residues. From germline, CDR1 is LNHDA and CDR2 SQIVND (reference sequence). V gave up 5 bases and J gave up 7 bases, with 21 bases separating them. Variable domain in full (rest from reference TRBV19 and TRBJ1-5): DGGITQSPKYLFRKEGQNVTLSCEQNLNHDAMYWYRQDPGQGLRLIYYSQIVNDFQKGDIAEGYSVSREKKESFPLTVTSAQKNPTAFYLCASSPNYGAGWQPQHFGDGTRLSIL.